The text below deals with one T cell receptor (beta chain). Its antigen is not identified. This specimen belongs to a study of blood T cells in healthy people across ages. Whole-study findings and limits: The fall in TCR beta diversity per million T cells was roughly linear with age.

With a J-beta primer mix and a sample-barcoded 5' primer, a second PCR ran about 6 to 11 cycles. One entry per CDR3 protein, called by TCRdb with MiXCR from the 5' RACE reads. This sample has 1.4 million or so distinct CDR3 sequences, with 35% to 45% found just once. The CDR3 extends over 17 amino acids. V lost 0 bases to trimming and J lost 2 bases; unmatched junction nucleotides: 2. Per the germline V gene, CDR1 is SGHTA and CDR2 is FQGTGA. PBMCs were isolated at a quantity of at least 6 million per sample. At least 5 micrograms of total RNA were extracted per sample. Specimen: blood. The rearrangement uses TRBV7-3 and TRBJ2-3, with 13 bases lining up with TRBD2. The sequence was collected from a woman aged 18 to 35 in good health. CDR3 DNA sequence: TGTGCCAGCAGCTTAACGGGGACTAGCGGGGACACAGATACGCAGTATTTT. Protein product: CASSLTGTSGDTDTQYF.